Described below is a single TCR beta chain sequence and its context. The data derive from a study of control samples from healthy donors and cancer patients. The CDR3 is 20 residues long. The V gene's germline CDR1 is MGHRA and CDR2 YSYEKL. V dropped 0 bases and J dropped 4; count of bases not matched to a gene: 17. Here immunoSEQ multiplex PCR was the method, and the copy in TCRdb shows in-frame clones only, minus some. The sample has about 100,000 clones; more than 75% are singletons. Sequencing used blood. The rearrangement links TRBV4-1 to TRBJ2-1; 8 bases are shared with TRBD2. This TCR derives from a woman aged 45-65 years in good health. CDR3 coding DNA: TGCGCCAGCAGCCAAGAGGCCGGAACCTCGAGCGGGAGTCCTTACAATGAGCAGTTCTTC. Translated, it gives CASSQEAGTSSGSPYNEQFF.